This T cell receptor beta chain was observed in a study of CD8+CD57+ T cells in acquired aplastic anemia. Study context: Sorted CD4+ and CD8+ cells yielded roughly 3.5 ug of DNA on average.

Points on this clonotype: What it binds is not known.

Germline V gene data show CDR1 as SEHNR and CDR2 as FQNEAQ (reference sequence). The CDR3 length is 12 residues. Germline trimming cut 5 bases from V and 6 bases from J; bases unmatched to any gene: 4. The study's findings and limits: Fewer than 35 shared CD8+ CDR3s appeared highly expressed within patients' immunodominant clones.

TCR beta VDJ and CDR3 were profiled, and genomic DNA was the template. TCRdb called the reads again in MiXCR, with one record for every CDR3 protein. The sample carries more than 45,000 distinct CDR3 sequences, around 70% recorded once. The specimen sequenced was sorted CD4+, CD8+, or CD8+CD57+ T cells (not recorded which) from PBMCs. This TCR derives from a human donor in good health, serving as a control. The V gene is TRBV7-9, the J gene TRBJ2-7, with 7 positions matching TRBD1. The CDR3 DNA reads as TGTGCCAGCAGCGTCAACAGGGGCGAGCAGTACTTC. This sequence encodes CASSVNRGEQYF. The variable domain in full, with the rest retrieved from reference TRBV7-9 and TRBJ2-7, is DTGVSQNPRHKITKRGQNVTFRCDPISEHNRLYWYRQTLGQGPEFLTYFQNEAQLEKSRLLSDRFSAERPKGSFSTLEIQRTEQGDSAMYLCASSVNRGEQYFGPGTRLTVT.